One and the same sample provided the 21 T cell receptor beta chains below, sequenced in a study of technical replicates of blood from a few donors. The repertoire was sequenced with immunoSEQ multiplex PCR; TCRdb's copy has only in-frame clones and lacks some. This table holds 75,000 or so clones, 95% found once. Material: T cells isolated from PBMCs. These receptor sequences come from a human donor in good health.

V usage is TRBV9 and J usage is TRBJ2-7, with no clear D. Looked up from germline, CDR1 is SGDLS and CDR2 is YYNGEE. The CDR3 sequence is 15 residues long. V dropped 1 base and J dropped 5 bases, with 16 bases sitting between them. CDR3 residues: CASSVSPRLSDEQYF. Written as DNA, the CDR3 is TGTGCCAGCAGCGTATCTCCCCGACTTTCGGACGAGCAGTACTTC.

J is TRBJ2-1 and V is TRBV7-9; the D is unclear. The germline V gene has CDR1 SEHNR and CDR2 FQNEAQ (reference sequence). The V end was cut by 3 bases, the J end by 6 bases, with 6 bases between. The CDR3 sequence is 12 residues long. In DNA form, the CDR3 reads TGTGCCAGCAGCTTTCAGGCCAATGAGCAGTTCTTC. Translation: CASSFQANEQFF.

The genes are TRBV15 and TRBJ2-1; 14 bases are a match to TRBD2. CDR1 LNHNV and CDR2 YYDKDF come from the germline V gene (reference sequence). With V trimmed by 5 bases and J by 11 bases, 8 bases remained unmatched. This CDR3 is 15 amino acids long. In nucleotides, the CDR3 is TGTGCCACCAGCGCCGGGACTAGCGGGGGAATGAAGCAGTTCTTC. It yields the protein CATSAGTSGGMKQFF.

The chain recombines TRBV19 with TRBJ1-1, with 7 nucleotides matching TRBD1. V dropped 3 bases and J dropped 8; count of bases not matched to a gene: 3. The CDR3 spans 12 residues. CDR1 is LNHDA, CDR2 SQIVND, per germline (reference sequence). The DNA for the CDR3 is TGTGCCAGTAGTATCATACAGGGGGAAGCTTTCTTT. Amino acids: CASSIIQGEAFF.

This clone has just a few counts. The rearrangement joins TRBV18 to TRBJ1-6, with D maybe TRBD1 (6 bases). Trimming cost V 6 bases and J 7 bases, with 16 bases left between them. CDR1 is KGHSH and CDR2 is LQKENI in the germline V gene. This CDR3 comprises 15 residues. This CDR3 is CASSLNRDFNSPLHF. The DNA of the CDR3 is TGTGCCAGCTCGCTAAACAGGGATTTCAATTCACCCCTCCACTTT.

The chain joins TRBV25-1 to TRBJ2-3; tentative D call: TRBD1 (6 bases). V dropped 5 bases and J dropped 1 base, with 10 bases sitting between them. This CDR3 has 14 amino acids. The germline gives CDR1 MGHDK, CDR2 SYGVNS. Here the CDR3 reads CASSPPGGTDTQYF. Written as DNA, the CDR3 is TGTGCCAGCAGTCCGCCAGGGGGCACAGATACGCAGTATTTT.

This chain connects TRBV4-1 to TRBJ1-1; 7 nucleotides match TRBD1. CDR3 size: 11 residues. The trim removed 6 bases at V and 9 bases at J, leaving 4 bases unmatched. Germline values: CDR1 MGHRA, CDR2 YSYEKL. CDR3 nucleotide sequence: TGCGCCAGCAGTGTACAGGGGAAAGCTTTCTTT. Its protein is CASSVQGKAFF.

The chain uses TRBV28 and TRBJ2-1; the D gene is possibly TRBD2 (6 bases). This CDR3 is built from 15 residues. CDR1 is MDHEN and CDR2 is SYDVKM in the germline V gene. Trimming removed 8 bases from V and 4 bases from J, with 18 bases in between. This CDR3 is CASGGRESLYNEQFF. The CDR3 DNA reads TGTGCCAGCGGAGGCCGGGAGTCCCTTTACAATGAGCAGTTCTTC.

The table lists this clone with a count of one. J is TRBJ2-3 and V is TRBV9; perhaps TRBD1 as D (5 bases). Germline CDR1 and CDR2: SGDLS and YYNGEE. This CDR3 is built from 16 residues. V was clipped by 1 base and J by 2 bases, with 14 bases between them. The CDR3 nucleotides read TGTGCCAGCAGCGTACTACAGGCAACCCTCACAGATACGCAGTATTTT. Translated, it gives CASSVLQATLTDTQYF. The full variable domain, in which reference TRBV9 and TRBJ2-3 provide the parts outside the CDR3, is DSGVTQTPKHLITATGQRVTLRCSPRSGDLSVYWYQQSLDQGLQFLIQYYNGEERAKGNILERFSAQQFPDLHSELNLSSLELGDSALYFCASSVLQATLTDTQYFGPGTRLTVL.

This clone was detected only once. This chain uses TRBV7-9 with TRBJ2-3; 9 bases map to TRBD1. Germline V CDR1 and CDR2: SEHNR, FQNEAQ (reference sequence). V lost 1 base, J lost 5 bases, and 10 bases stayed unmatched. This CDR3 contains 17 residues. The CDR3: CASSLEQGAKVEDTQYF. Written as DNA, the CDR3 is TGTGCCAGCAGCTTAGAACAGGGGGCGAAGGTGGAAGATACGCAGTATTTT.

The chain links TRBV12-5 to TRBJ1-4; 9 bases match TRBD1. Germline-derived CDR1 and CDR2 are LGHNT and FRNRAP. The CDR3 loop spans 15 amino acids. The V segment lost 6 bases and the J segment 13 bases; nucleotides outside the gene matches: 15. This chain's CDR3 is CASGLQGASGGGLFF. The CDR3 DNA reads as TGTGCTAGTGGGCTACAGGGGGCGTCCGGCGGGGGACTGTTTTTT.

The V gene is TRBV7-9, the J gene TRBJ1-6, with 9 bases lining up with TRBD1. The CDR3 is 13 amino acids. The germline V gene has CDR1 SEHNR and CDR2 FQNEAQ (reference sequence). V was pared by 11 bases and J by 8 bases, with 7 bases of the junction left unmatched. CDR3 nucleotide sequence: TGTGCCGTGACGGGACAGGGTCATTCACCCCTCCACTTT. Its translation: CAVTGQGHSPLHF. Variable domain in full (rest from reference TRBV7-9 and TRBJ1-6): DTGVSQNPRHKITKRGQNVTFRCDPISEHNRLYWYRQTLGQGPEFLTYFQNEAQLEKSRLLSDRFSAERPKGSFSTLEIQRTEQGDSAMYLCAVTGQGHSPLHFGNGTRLTVT.

This sequence joins TRBV5-4 and TRBJ2-3, with a weak D call TRBD1 (6 bases). CDR3 size: 14 residues. Germline V gives CDR1 SGHNT, CDR2 YYREEE (reference sequence). The V end was cut by 3 bases, the J end by 1 base, with 9 bases between. The CDR3, as DNA: TGTGCCAGCAGCTGGTGGGGGCGCACAGATACGCAGTATTTT. Its protein product is CASSWWGRTDTQYF.

The V call is TRBV5-1, the J call TRBJ2-7; tentatively, D is TRBD1 (6 bases). The CDR3 sequence is 14 residues long. CDR1 SGHRS and CDR2 YFSETQ come from the germline V gene. V dropped 0 bases and J dropped 2 bases, with 9 bases sitting between them. The DNA for the CDR3 is TGCGCCAGCAGCTTGGACAGGGCCACCTACGAGCAGTACTTC. This encodes CASSLDRATYEQYF.

V usage is TRBV28 and J usage is TRBJ2-7, with D possibly being TRBD2 (5 bases). Per the germline V gene, CDR1 is MDHEN and CDR2 is SYDVKM. The CDR3 is 13 residues long. Trimming took off 3 bases at V and 7 bases at J, with 13 bases between the two ends. This CDR3 is CASSFPGGREQYF. The CDR3 region has the DNA TGTGCCAGCAGTTTCCCGGGCGGGCGGGAGCAGTACTTC.

The rearrangement joins TRBV11-3 to TRBJ1-2, with 10 bases that match TRBD1. Germline CDR1 reads SGHNT; CDR2 reads YENEEA. CDR3 size: 17 residues. J lost 6 bases, V lost 0 bases, and 10 bases had no gene match. DNA of the CDR3: TGTGCCAGCAGCTTAGATATTCTGGGACAGGGGTCCGATGGCTACACCTTC. It yields the protein CASSLDILGQGSDGYTF.

This chain connects TRBV6-1 to TRBJ2-5; D possibly corresponds to TRBD2 (5 bases). Germline V gives CDR1 MNHNS, CDR2 SASEGT. This CDR3 is 14 amino acids long. Trimming left V 2 bases short and J 3 bases short, with 10 bases between. The CDR3 is CASSEFWGEETQYF. The CDR3 DNA follows: TGTGCCAGCAGTGAATTCTGGGGAGAAGAGACCCAGTACTTC.

J is TRBJ1-3 and V is TRBV7-9; 10 bases fit TRBD1. Germline CDR1 and CDR2: SEHNR and FQNEAQ (reference sequence). This CDR3 has 17 residues. V lost 7 bases and J lost 0; bases outside the gene matches: 9. CDR3 sequence reads: CASTGQGPLNSGNTIYF. The CDR3 nucleotides read TGTGCCAGCACGGGACAGGGGCCCCTGAACTCTGGAAACACCATATATTTT.

This clone was seen just once. The chain couples TRBV5-1 to TRBJ2-7; D is possibly TRBD2 (7 bases). Trimming removed 0 bases at V and 2 bases at J, with 9 bases between. CDR1 and CDR2 from the germline V gene are SGHRS and YFSETQ. The CDR3 loop spans 14 amino acids. DNA for the CDR3: TGCGCCAGCAGCTTGGGGGAGGGGGCCTACGAGCAGTACTTC. Its protein product is CASSLGEGAYEQYF. Looking up the rest from reference TRBV5-1 and TRBJ2-7 gives the full variable domain: KAGVTQTPRYLIKTRGQQVTLSCSPISGHRSVSWYQQTPGQGLQFLFEYFSETQRNKGNFPGRFSGRQFSNSRSEMNVSTLELGDSALYLCASSLGEGAYEQYFGPGTRLTVT.

V is TRBV2 and J is TRBJ2-2; unclear D gene. The CDR3 runs 11 residues. Germline values: CDR1 SNHLY, CDR2 FYNNEI. V was cut by 4 bases and J by 6 bases, with 3 bases left in between. The CDR3 sequence: CASSGAGELFF. CDR3 bases: TGTGCCAGCAGTGGCGCCGGGGAGCTGTTTTTT. Complete variable domain (other parts from reference TRBV2 and TRBJ2-2): EPEVTQTPSHQVTQMGQEVILRCVPISNHLYFYWYRQILGQKVEFLVSFYNNEISEKSEIFDDQFSVERPDGSNFTLKIRSTKLEDSAMYFCASSGAGELFFGEGSRLTVL.

The J gene is TRBJ2-1, the V gene TRBV19; 8 positions match TRBD2. Germline V gene data show CDR1 as LNHDA and CDR2 as SQIVND (reference sequence). This CDR3 region has 20 residues. After removal of 3 bases from V and 4 bases from J, the junction contained 20 bases not matched to a gene. The DNA of the CDR3 is TGTGCCAGTAGTATGAAAGGGGGACGGTCACTAGCGGCGAGTTACAATGAGCAGTTCTTC. It yields the protein CASSMKGGRSLAASYNEQFF.